The rows below give T cell receptor beta chains drawn from one sample of a study of neurological immune-mediated disorders. TCRdb recomputed calls from the 5' RACE reads with MiXCR, one row per CDR3 protein. Altogether approximately 68,000 distinct CDR3 sequences are present, approximately 4.6% being singletons, with the ten largest covering around 2.2%. Sample: PBMCs. The receptors were sampled from a woman aged 70-85 years with multiple sclerosis. The conserved cysteine and the conserved F or W are not part of the CDR3 here.

j_gene: TRBJ2-3
len: 11
v_gene: TRBV7-3
CDR3aa: ASRERPTDTQY

j_gene: TRBJ2-7
len: 12
v_gene: TRBV5-6
CDR3aa: ASSLVTSSSEQY

j_gene: TRBJ1-5
len: 12
v_gene: TRBV10-3
CDR3aa: AISESYSNQPQH

j_gene: TRBJ2-1
len: 10
v_gene: TRBV20-1
CDR3aa: SALPGQGARF

j_gene: TRBJ2-1
len: 12
v_gene: TRBV10-3
CDR3aa: AISEELAGAEQF

j_gene: TRBJ1-1
len: 11
v_gene: TRBV5-1
CDR3aa: ASSTPTYTEAF

j_gene: TRBJ2-7
len: 12
v_gene: TRBV12-3/TRBV12-4
CDR3aa: ASTPGTATYEQY

j_gene: TRBJ1-1
len: 10
v_gene: TRBV18
CDR3aa: ASSPGETEAF

j_gene: TRBJ2-5
len: 14
v_gene: TRBV5-1
CDR3aa: ASSLKPTGGQETQY

j_gene: TRBJ2-1
len: 10
v_gene: TRBV7-2
CDR3aa: ASSLELAQQF

j_gene: TRBJ2-2
len: 11
v_gene: TRBV5-1
CDR3aa: ASRRRNTGELF

j_gene: TRBJ2-7
len: 11
v_gene: TRBV7-9
CDR3aa: ASSLAGMREQY

j_gene: TRBJ1-1
len: 10
v_gene: TRBV7-9
CDR3aa: ASSTGRAWAF

j_gene: TRBJ2-7
len: 11
v_gene: TRBV20-1
CDR3aa: SASGSKKAEQY

j_gene: TRBJ2-3
len: 11
v_gene: TRBV7-2
CDR3aa: ASSLKQADTQY

j_gene: TRBJ2-1
len: 14
v_gene: TRBV7-2
CDR3aa: ASSLVGAGVTNEQF

j_gene: TRBJ2-6
len: 15
v_gene: TRBV7-9
CDR3aa: ASSNGLAGSGANVLT

j_gene: TRBJ2-3
len: 14
v_gene: TRBV12-3/TRBV12-4
CDR3aa: ASSPRLAGHTDTQY

j_gene: TRBJ2-2
len: 14
v_gene: TRBV4-3
CDR3aa: ASSQDTSAYTGELF

j_gene: TRBJ1-1
len: 11
v_gene: TRBV5-1
CDR3aa: ASSVQENTEAF

j_gene: TRBJ2-1
len: 10
v_gene: TRBV6-6
CDR3aa: ASSPTSEEQF

j_gene: TRBJ2-4
len: 19
v_gene: TRBV4-1
CDR3aa: ASSQGIGLAGGGRAKNIQY

j_gene: TRBJ2-7
len: 13
v_gene: TRBV25-1
CDR3aa: ASSDIGQGSYEQY

j_gene: TRBJ2-2
len: 13
v_gene: TRBV7-9
CDR3aa: ASPRGRRGTGELF

j_gene: TRBJ2-1
len: 10
v_gene: TRBV6-2/TRBV6-3
CDR3aa: ASSDYYNEQF

j_gene: TRBJ1-6
len: 14
v_gene: TRBV5-1
CDR3aa: ASSFDRGAGSSPLH

j_gene: TRBJ2-7
len: 12
v_gene: TRBV20-1
CDR3aa: SAPGQGWTHEQY

j_gene: TRBJ1-5
len: 13
v_gene: TRBV20-1
CDR3aa: SARIRQGGNQPQH

j_gene: TRBJ2-1
len: 12
v_gene: TRBV3-1
CDR3aa: ASSRSGQTNEQF

j_gene: TRBJ1-1
len: 15
v_gene: TRBV7-6
CDR3aa: ASSSSPGQGSNTEAF

j_gene: TRBJ1-1
len: 10
v_gene: TRBV29-1
CDR3aa: SVDIMNTEAF

j_gene: TRBJ2-3
len: 11
v_gene: TRBV6-5
CDR3aa: ASSYGRTDTQY

j_gene: TRBJ2-3
len: 14
v_gene: TRBV6-2/TRBV6-3
CDR3aa: ASSAEGRARTDTQY

j_gene: TRBJ2-2
len: 11
v_gene: TRBV5-1
CDR3aa: ASSLGNDGELF

j_gene: TRBJ1-1
len: 13
v_gene: TRBV12-3/TRBV12-4
CDR3aa: ASSLAGGMNTEAF

j_gene: TRBJ2-1
len: 13
v_gene: TRBV12-3/TRBV12-4
CDR3aa: ASSRTSSPYNEQF

j_gene: TRBJ2-7
len: 13
v_gene: TRBV5-1
CDR3aa: ASSLSGQGGYEQY

j_gene: TRBJ2-1
len: 12
v_gene: TRBV27
CDR3aa: ASSPLAGADEQF

j_gene: TRBJ2-7
len: 11
v_gene: TRBV7-9
CDR3aa: ASSRGLGGEQY

j_gene: TRBJ1-1
len: 13
v_gene: TRBV5-1
CDR3aa: ASSPVTREVTEAF

j_gene: TRBJ1-6
len: 10
v_gene: TRBV20-1
CDR3aa: SAPDGGKALH

j_gene: TRBJ2-1
len: 16
v_gene: TRBV12-3/TRBV12-4
CDR3aa: ASGGLAGSYVPYNEQF